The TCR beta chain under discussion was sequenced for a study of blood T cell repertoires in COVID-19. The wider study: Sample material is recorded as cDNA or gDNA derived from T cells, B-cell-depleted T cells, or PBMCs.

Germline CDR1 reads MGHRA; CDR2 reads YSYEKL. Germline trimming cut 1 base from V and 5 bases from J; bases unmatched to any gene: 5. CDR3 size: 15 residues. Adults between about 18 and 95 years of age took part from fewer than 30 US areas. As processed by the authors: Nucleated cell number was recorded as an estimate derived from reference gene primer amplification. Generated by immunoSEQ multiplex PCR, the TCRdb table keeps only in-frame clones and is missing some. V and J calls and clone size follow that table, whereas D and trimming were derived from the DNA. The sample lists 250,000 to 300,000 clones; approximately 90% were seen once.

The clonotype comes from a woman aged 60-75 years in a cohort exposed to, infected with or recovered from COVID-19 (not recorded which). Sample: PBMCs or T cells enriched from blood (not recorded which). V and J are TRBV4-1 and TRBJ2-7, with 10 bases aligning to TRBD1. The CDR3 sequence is CASSQVGTGADEQYF. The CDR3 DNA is TGCGCCAGCAGCCAAGTTGGGACAGGGGCTGACGAGCAGTACTTC.